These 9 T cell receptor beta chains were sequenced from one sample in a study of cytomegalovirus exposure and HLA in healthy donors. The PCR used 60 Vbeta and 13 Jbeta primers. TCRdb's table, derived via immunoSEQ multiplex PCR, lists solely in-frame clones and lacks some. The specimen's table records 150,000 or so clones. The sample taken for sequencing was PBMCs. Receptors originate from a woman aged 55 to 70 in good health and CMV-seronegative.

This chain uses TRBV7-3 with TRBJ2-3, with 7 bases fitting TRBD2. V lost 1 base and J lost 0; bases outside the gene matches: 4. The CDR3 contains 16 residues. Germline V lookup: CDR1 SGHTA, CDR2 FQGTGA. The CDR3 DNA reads TGTGCCAGCAGCTTAATCGGGGGGTCTAGCACAGATACGCAGTATTTT. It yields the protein CASSLIGGSSTDTQYF.

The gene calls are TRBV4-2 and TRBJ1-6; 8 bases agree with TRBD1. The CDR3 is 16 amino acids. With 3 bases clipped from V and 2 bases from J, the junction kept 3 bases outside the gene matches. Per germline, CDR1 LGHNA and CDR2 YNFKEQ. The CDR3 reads CASSHAGGAYNSPLHF. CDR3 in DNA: TGTGCCAGCAGCCACGCAGGGGGCGCCTATAATTCACCCCTCCACTTT.

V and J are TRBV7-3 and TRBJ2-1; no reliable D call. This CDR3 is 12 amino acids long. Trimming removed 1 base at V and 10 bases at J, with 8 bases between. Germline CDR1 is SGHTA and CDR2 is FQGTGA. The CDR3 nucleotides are TGTGCCAGCAGCTTAAAGTCGACAGAGCAGTTCTTC. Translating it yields CASSLKSTEQFF. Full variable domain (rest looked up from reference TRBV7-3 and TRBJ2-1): GAGVSQTPSNKVTEKGKYVELRCDPISGHTALYWYRQSLGQGPEFLIYFQGTGAADDSGLPNDRFFAVRPEGSVSTLKIQRTERGDSAVYLCASSLKSTEQFFGPGTRLTVL.

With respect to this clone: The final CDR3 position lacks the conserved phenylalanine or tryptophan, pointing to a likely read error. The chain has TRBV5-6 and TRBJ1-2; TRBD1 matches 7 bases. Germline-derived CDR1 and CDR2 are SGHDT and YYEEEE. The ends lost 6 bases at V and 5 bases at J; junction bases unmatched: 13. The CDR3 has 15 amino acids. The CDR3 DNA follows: TGTGCCAGCACCCCGAGGTCAGGGGGTTGGTATGGCTACACCTCC. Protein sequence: CASTPRSGGWYGYTS.

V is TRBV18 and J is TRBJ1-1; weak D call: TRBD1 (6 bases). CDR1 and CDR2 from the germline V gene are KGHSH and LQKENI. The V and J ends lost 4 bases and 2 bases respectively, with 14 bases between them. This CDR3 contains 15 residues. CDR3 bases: TGTGCCAGCTCACTCCGGACAGAGACTAACACTGAAGCTTTCTTT. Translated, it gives CASSLRTETNTEAFF.

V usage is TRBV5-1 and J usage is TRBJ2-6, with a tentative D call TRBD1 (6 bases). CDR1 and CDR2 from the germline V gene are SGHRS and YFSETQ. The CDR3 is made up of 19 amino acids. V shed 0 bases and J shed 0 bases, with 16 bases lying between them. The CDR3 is CASSLAGAGAFSGANVLTF. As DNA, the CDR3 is TGCGCCAGCAGCTTGGCCGGGGCAGGGGCTTTCTCTGGGGCCAACGTCCTGACTTTC.

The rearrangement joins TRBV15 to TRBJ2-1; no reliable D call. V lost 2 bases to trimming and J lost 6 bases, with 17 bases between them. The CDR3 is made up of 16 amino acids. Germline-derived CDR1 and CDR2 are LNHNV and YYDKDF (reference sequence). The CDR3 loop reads CATSRYSLVIINEQFF. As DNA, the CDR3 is TGTGCCACCAGCAGATATTCCCTAGTTATAATCAATGAGCAGTTCTTC. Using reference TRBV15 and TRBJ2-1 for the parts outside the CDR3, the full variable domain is DAMVIQNPRYQVTQFGKPVTLSCSQTLNHNVMYWYQQKSSQAPKLLFHYYDKDFNNEADTPDNFQSRRPNTSFCFLDIRSPGLGDTAMYLCATSRYSLVIINEQFFGPGTRLTVL.

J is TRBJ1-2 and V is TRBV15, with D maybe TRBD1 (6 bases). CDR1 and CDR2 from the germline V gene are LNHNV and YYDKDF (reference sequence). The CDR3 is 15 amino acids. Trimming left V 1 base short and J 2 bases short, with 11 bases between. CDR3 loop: CATSRAGGQNYGYTF. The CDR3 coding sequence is TGTGCCACCAGCAGAGCCGGTGGACAGAACTATGGCTACACCTTC.

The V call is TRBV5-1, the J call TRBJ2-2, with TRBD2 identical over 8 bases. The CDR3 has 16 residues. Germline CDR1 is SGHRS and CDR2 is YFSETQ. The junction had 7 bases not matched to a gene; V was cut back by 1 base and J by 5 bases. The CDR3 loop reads CASSLTAGVRTGELFF. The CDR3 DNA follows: TGCGCCAGCAGCTTGACAGCGGGAGTACGAACCGGGGAGCTGTTTTTT.